The 18 T cell receptor beta chains below come from one sample, sequenced in a study of radiation and T cells in renal cell carcinoma (dated by TCRdb to about 2020). Preparation of the library involved the immunoSEQ multiplex PCR assay. In its TCRdb copy, this immuneACCESS table keeps in-frame sequences only and misses some clones. Where compared with another copy, unresolved V genes explain less than half of these, and the others have no known cause. This sample holds some 130,000 clones; about 81% were observed only once. Over 1.5% of the sample goes to the ten largest clones. Read against the paper, the sample's time point label means: blood 2 weeks post-SBRT. Sample treatment or condition, as interpreted from the label and publication: 15 Gy SBRT to primary tumor, nephrectomy 4 weeks later. Here the sequenced sample was blood, taken from a patient whose treatment included radiotherapy and nephrectomy. The receptors shown here come from an older woman with renal cell carcinoma.

The chain combines TRBV7-6 with TRBJ1-3, with D possibly TRBD1 on 6 matching bases. CDR1 and CDR2 from the germline V gene are SGHVS and FNYEAQ. This CDR3 has 14 residues. V dropped 5 bases and J dropped 5 bases, with 13 bases sitting between them. The CDR3 sequence: CASSPNRDRNTIYF. In DNA, the CDR3 is TGTGCCAGCAGCCCCAACAGGGATAGAAACACCATATATTTT.

The V call is TRBV27, the J call TRBJ2-5, with a weak D call TRBD2 (7 bases). V lost 2 bases and J lost 5, with 12 bases in between. The CDR3 totals 14 residues. Germline loops: CDR1 MNHEY, CDR2 SMNVEV (reference sequence). As DNA, the CDR3 is TGTGCCAGCAGTTTAGTCGGGGGGCGGGAGACCCAGTACTTC. Protein: CASSLVGGRETQYF.

This clone turned up a few times. The chain has TRBV4-1 and TRBJ1-6, with 7 bases fitting TRBD1. Germline CDR1 MGHRA, CDR2 YSYEKL. This CDR3 spans 16 amino acids. V dropped 1 base and J dropped 6; count of bases not matched to a gene: 6. The CDR3 DNA follows: TGCGCCAGCAGCCAAGGGGCAGGGGGTGGTAATTCACCCCTCCACTTT. It yields the protein CASSQGAGGGNSPLHF.

The rearrangement links TRBV6-5 to TRBJ1-1; 12 nucleotides line up with TRBD1. The V and J ends lost 3 bases and 6 bases, in that order; junction bases with no gene match: 5. This CDR3 contains 15 residues. The V gene's germline CDR1 is MNHEY and CDR2 SVGAGI. CDR3 protein: CASSYSGQGAAEAFF. CDR3 nucleotide sequence: TGTGCCAGCAGTTATTCGGGACAGGGGGCCGCTGAAGCTTTCTTT.

V and J are TRBV16 and TRBJ1-1; no clear D gene. The CDR3 has 15 amino acids. Per germline, CDR1 KGHSY and CDR2 FQNENV. Trimming cost V 5 bases and J 5 bases, with 18 bases left between them. This CDR3 reads CASSSSPAQETEAFF. The CDR3 coding sequence is TGTGCCAGCAGCTCGTCCCCAGCCCAAGAGACTGAAGCTTTCTTT.

The CDR3 protein is CASGTPAGMGKGTQYF. Written as DNA, the CDR3 is TGTGCCAGCGGAACGCCTGCGGGGATGGGAAAGGGAACGCAGTATTTT. The V gene is TRBV14, the J gene TRBJ2-3; D is possibly TRBD2 (6 bases). Germline CDR1 and CDR2: SGHDN and FVKESK. V lost 8 bases to trimming and J lost 9 bases, with 27 bases between them. This CDR3 has 16 amino acids.

The genes are TRBV19 and TRBJ2-4; no clear D gene. This CDR3 spans 17 amino acids. Germline CDR1 reads LNHDA; CDR2 reads SQIVND (reference sequence). V lost 1 base, J lost 0 bases, and 13 bases lay in between. This chain's CDR3 is CASSIVTRVLAKNIQYF. CDR3 sequence (DNA): TGTGCCAGTAGTATAGTAACTCGGGTACTAGCCAAAAACATTCAGTACTTC.

The gene calls are TRBV12-5 and TRBJ1-2; no definite D call. Trimming removed 0 bases at V and 1 base at J, with 15 bases between. Germline values: CDR1 LGHNT, CDR2 FRNRAP. This CDR3 region has 17 residues. For the CDR3, the DNA is TGTGCTAGTGGTTTGGTACCCCATGGCCGATATAACTATGGCTACACCTTC. Residues: CASGLVPHGRYNYGYTF.

V is TRBV5-1 and J is TRBJ1-2; a weak D match, TRBD1 (5 bases). CDR1 and CDR2 from the germline V gene are SGHRS and YFSETQ. This CDR3 comprises 14 residues. The V gene lost 0 bases and the J gene lost 6 bases, with 12 bases spanning the gap. CDR3 sequence (DNA): TGCGCCAGCAGCTTGGAGGGGCATGTAGATGGCTACACCTTC. Its translation is CASSLEGHVDGYTF. Drawing the rest from reference TRBV5-1 and TRBJ1-2, the complete variable domain is KAGVTQTPRYLIKTRGQQVTLSCSPISGHRSVSWYQQTPGQGLQFLFEYFSETQRNKGNFPGRFSGRQFSNSRSEMNVSTLELGDSALYLCASSLEGHVDGYTFGSGTRLTVV.

V gene TRBV4-1 combines with J gene TRBJ2-5; 12 bases line up with TRBD2. From germline, CDR1 is MGHRA and CDR2 YSYEKL. Trimming at V came to 0 bases and at J to 2 bases, leaving 10 bases not matched to a gene. This CDR3 region has 19 residues. The CDR3 DNA is TGCGCCAGCAGCCAAGATAGGATGACTAGCGGGGGAAAGCAAGAGACCCAGTACTTC. Translation gives CASSQDRMTSGGKQETQYF.

The rearrangement uses TRBV18 and TRBJ2-3; D gene ambiguous. Germline V lookup: CDR1 KGHSH, CDR2 LQKENI. With 2 bases removed from V and 4 bases from J, the gap between germline ends came to 7 bases. The CDR3 has 13 residues. The chain's CDR3 is CASSPTRSDTQYF. CDR3 coding DNA: TGTGCCAGCTCACCAACACGTTCAGATACGCAGTATTTT. Variable domain in full (rest from reference TRBV18 and TRBJ2-3): NAGVMQNPRHLVRRRGQEARLRCSPMKGHSHVYWYRQLPEEGLKFMVYLQKENIIDESGMPKERFSAEFPKEGPSILRIQQVVRGDSAAYFCASSPTRSDTQYFGPGTRLTVL.

The chain employs TRBV6-6 and TRBJ2-5, with TRBD2 identical over 12 bases. The length of the CDR3 is 14 residues. Germline trimming cut 7 bases from V and 4 bases from J; bases unmatched to any gene: 4. The germline gives CDR1 MNHNY, CDR2 SVGAGI (reference sequence). The CDR3 reads CASIRTSGAETQYF. Here the CDR3 DNA reads TGTGCCAGCATTAGGACTAGCGGGGCAGAGACCCAGTACTTC.

The chain combines TRBV19 with TRBJ2-1, with a tentative D call TRBD1 (6 bases). The CDR3 is made up of 16 amino acids. With 1 base removed from V and 0 bases from J, the gap between germline ends came to 10 bases. CDR1 is LNHDA, CDR2 SQIVND, per germline (reference sequence). DNA of the CDR3: TGTGCCAGTAGTATAGGGGGACACCGCTCCTACAATGAGCAGTTCTTC. It codes for CASSIGGHRSYNEQFF.

The rearrangement joins TRBV9 to TRBJ2-1, with TRBD1 matching 10 bases. The CDR3 runs to 15 residues. V gave up 2 bases and J gave up 2 bases; unmatched junction bases: 1. Germline V gives CDR1 SGDLS, CDR2 YYNGEE. CDR3 in DNA: TGTGCCAGCAGCGTGGGACAGGGGACCTACAATGAGCAGTTCTTC. This sequence encodes CASSVGQGTYNEQFF.

The chain is built from TRBV2 and TRBJ1-1; D gene unclear. The V gene lost 6 bases and the J gene lost 0 bases, with 11 bases spanning the gap. The CDR3 runs to 14 residues. Germline CDR1 reads SNHLY; CDR2 reads FYNNEI. The CDR3 region is CASSKEGLNTEAFF. CDR3 in DNA: TGTGCCAGCAGCAAGGAGGGCCTGAACACTGAAGCTTTCTTT.

The chain carries TRBV27 and TRBJ2-1; perhaps TRBD1 as D (6 bases). This CDR3 has 12 residues. Germline-derived CDR1 and CDR2 are MNHEY and SMNVEV (reference sequence). With 5 bases removed from V and 7 bases from J, the gap between germline ends came to 9 bases. The CDR3 region is CASSKGDNEQFF. CDR3 DNA sequence: TGTGCCAGCAGTAAGGGGGATAATGAGCAGTTCTTC.

The rearrangement joins TRBV7-2 to TRBJ1-1; 7 nucleotides match TRBD1. The V gene's germline CDR1 is SGHTA and CDR2 FQGNSA. This CDR3 is 14 amino acids long. Unmatched junction bases numbered 4, after V lost 5 bases and J lost 1 base. CDR3 amino acids: CASSHGTANTEAFF. For the CDR3, the DNA is TGTGCCAGCAGCCACGGGACAGCGAACACTGAAGCTTTCTTT.

This chain uses TRBV4-3 with TRBJ1-1; TRBD1 agrees at 9 bases. The V segment lost 0 bases and the J segment 6 bases; nucleotides outside the gene matches: 2. The germline gives CDR1 LGHNA, CDR2 YSLEER. This CDR3 comprises 14 residues. For the CDR3, the DNA is TGCGCCAGCAGCCAAGATTGGACAGGGGCTGAAGCTTTCTTT. Amino acids: CASSQDWTGAEAFF.